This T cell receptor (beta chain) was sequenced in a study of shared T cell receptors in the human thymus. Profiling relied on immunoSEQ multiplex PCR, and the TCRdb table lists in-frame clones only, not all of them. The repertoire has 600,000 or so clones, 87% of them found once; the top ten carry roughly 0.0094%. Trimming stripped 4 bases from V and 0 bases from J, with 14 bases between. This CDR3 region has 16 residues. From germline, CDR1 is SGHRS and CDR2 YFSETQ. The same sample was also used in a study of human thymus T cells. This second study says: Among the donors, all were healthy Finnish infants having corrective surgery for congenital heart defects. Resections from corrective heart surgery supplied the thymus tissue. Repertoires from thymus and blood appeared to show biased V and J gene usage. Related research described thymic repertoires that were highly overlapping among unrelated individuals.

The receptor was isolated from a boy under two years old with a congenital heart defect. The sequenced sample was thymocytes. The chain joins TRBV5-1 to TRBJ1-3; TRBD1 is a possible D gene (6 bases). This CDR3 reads CASSPETDSSGNTIYF. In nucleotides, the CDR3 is TGCGCCAGCAGCCCAGAAACGGACAGCTCTGGAAACACCATATATTTT.